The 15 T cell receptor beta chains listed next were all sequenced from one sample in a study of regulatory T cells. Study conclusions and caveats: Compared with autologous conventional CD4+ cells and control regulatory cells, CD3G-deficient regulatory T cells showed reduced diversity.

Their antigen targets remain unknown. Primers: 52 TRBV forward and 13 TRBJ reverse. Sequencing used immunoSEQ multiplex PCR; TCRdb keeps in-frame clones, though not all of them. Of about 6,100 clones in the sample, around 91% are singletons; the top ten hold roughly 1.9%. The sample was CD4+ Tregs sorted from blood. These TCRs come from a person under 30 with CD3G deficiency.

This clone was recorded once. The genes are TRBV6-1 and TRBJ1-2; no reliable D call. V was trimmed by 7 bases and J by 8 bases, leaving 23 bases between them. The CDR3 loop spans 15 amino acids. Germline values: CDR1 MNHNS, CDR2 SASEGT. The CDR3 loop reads CASMAVHGLGSGYTF. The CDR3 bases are TGTGCCAGCATGGCGGTCCATGGGCTAGGGTCGGGCTACACCTTC.

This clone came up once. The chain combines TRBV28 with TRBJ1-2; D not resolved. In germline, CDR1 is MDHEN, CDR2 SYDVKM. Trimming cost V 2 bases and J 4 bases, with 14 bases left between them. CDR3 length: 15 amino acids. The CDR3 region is CASSLATWETYGYTF. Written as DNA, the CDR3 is TGTGCCAGCAGTTTAGCCACGTGGGAAACCTATGGCTACACCTTC.

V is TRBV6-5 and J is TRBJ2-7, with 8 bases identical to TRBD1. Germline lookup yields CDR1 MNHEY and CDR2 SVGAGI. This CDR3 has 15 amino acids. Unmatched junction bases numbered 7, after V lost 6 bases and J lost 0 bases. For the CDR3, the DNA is TGTGCCAGCAGCGCCACCGGGACAGGCTCCTACGAGCAGTACTTC. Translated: CASSATGTGSYEQYF.

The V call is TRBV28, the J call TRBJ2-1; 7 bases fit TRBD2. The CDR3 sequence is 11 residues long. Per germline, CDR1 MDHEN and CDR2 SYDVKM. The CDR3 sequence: CAASGNNEQFF. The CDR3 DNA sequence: TGTGCGGCTAGCGGAAACAATGAGCAGTTCTTC.

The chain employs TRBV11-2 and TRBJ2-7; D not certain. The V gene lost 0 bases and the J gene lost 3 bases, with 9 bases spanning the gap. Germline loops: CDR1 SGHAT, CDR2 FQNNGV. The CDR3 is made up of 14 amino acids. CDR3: CASSLDAADYEQYF. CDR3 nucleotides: TGTGCCAGCAGCTTAGATGCGGCCGACTACGAGCAGTACTTC.

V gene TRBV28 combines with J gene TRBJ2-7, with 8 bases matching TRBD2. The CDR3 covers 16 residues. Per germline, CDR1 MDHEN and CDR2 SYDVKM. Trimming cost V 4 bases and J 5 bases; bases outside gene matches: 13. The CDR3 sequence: CASSSPSSSGGHEQYF. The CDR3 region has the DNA TGTGCCAGCAGTTCTCCATCCTCCTCGGGGGGGCACGAGCAGTACTTC.

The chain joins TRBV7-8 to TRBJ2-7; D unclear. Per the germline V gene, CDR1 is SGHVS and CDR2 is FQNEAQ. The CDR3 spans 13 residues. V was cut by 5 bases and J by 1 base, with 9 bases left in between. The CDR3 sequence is CASSRSESYEQYF. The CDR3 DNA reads TGTGCCAGCAGCCGATCAGAGTCCTACGAGCAGTACTTC.

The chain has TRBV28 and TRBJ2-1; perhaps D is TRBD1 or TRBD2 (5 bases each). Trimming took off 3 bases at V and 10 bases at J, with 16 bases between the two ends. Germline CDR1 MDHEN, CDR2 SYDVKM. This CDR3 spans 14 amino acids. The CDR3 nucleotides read TGTGCCAGCAGTTTGGGGACCCTGGAGCGGGAGCAGTTCTTC. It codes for CASSLGTLEREQFF.

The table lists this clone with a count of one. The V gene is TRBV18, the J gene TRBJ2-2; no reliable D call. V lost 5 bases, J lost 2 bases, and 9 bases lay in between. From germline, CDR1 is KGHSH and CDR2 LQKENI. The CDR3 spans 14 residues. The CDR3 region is CASSVEPNTGELFF. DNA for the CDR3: TGTGCCAGCTCAGTAGAGCCCAACACCGGGGAGCTGTTTTTT.

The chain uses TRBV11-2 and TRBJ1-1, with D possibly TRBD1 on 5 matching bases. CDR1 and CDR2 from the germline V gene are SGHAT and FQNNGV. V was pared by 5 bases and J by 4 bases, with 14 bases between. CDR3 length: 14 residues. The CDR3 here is CASSAGTASTEAFF. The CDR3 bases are TGTGCCAGCAGCGCCGGGACCGCCAGCACTGAAGCTTTCTTT.

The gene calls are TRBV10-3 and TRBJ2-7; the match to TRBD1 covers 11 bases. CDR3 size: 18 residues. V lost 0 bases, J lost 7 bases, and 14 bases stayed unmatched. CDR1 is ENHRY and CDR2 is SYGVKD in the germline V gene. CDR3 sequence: CAISESGPWTGGRREQYF. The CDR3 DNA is TGTGCCATCAGTGAGTCCGGACCCTGGACAGGGGGCCGAAGGGAGCAGTACTTC.

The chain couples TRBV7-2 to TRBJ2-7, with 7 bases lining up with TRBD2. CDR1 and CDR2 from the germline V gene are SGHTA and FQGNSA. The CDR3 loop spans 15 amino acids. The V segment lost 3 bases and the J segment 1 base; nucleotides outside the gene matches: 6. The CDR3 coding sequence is TGTGCCAGCAGCTTGGAGGCGGGGGTTTCCTACGAGCAGTACTTC. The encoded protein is CASSLEAGVSYEQYF.

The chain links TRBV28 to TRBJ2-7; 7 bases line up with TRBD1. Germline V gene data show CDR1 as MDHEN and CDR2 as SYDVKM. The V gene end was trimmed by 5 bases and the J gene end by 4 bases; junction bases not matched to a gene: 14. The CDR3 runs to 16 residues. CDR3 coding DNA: TGTGCCAGCAGTACCCCACGCCAAGGGGGCCGTTACGAGCAGTACTTC. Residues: CASSTPRQGGRYEQYF.

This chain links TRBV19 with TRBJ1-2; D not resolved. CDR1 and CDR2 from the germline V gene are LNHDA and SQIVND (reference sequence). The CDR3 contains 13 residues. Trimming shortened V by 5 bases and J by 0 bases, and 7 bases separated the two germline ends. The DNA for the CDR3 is TGTGCCAGTAGTTCCGTTGCTAACTATGGCTACACCTTC. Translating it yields CASSSVANYGYTF.

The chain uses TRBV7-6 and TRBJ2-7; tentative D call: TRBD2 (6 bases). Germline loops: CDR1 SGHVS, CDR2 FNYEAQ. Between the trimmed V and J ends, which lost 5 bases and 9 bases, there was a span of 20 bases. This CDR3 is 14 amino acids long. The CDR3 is CASSPGGIGAAQYF. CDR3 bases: TGTGCCAGCAGCCCTGGGGGGATTGGGGCTGCGCAGTACTTC.